The 30 T cell receptor beta chains below all came from one sample that was sequenced in a study of T cells in Graves' hyperthyroidism and ophthalmopathy. RNA transcripts gave rise to amplified TCR beta CDR3 regions. The TCR CDR3 was amplified in a first-round RT-PCR using the HTBI primer set. TCRdb re-derived calls from the multiplex PCR reads in MiXCR, one entry per CDR3 protein. This repertoire shows around 690,000 distinct CDR3 sequences, less than 25% found once; its top ten account for 34%. The material sequenced was blood. These receptors came from a man aged 25 to 40 with Graves' ophthalmopathy.

In this sample, this clonotype turned up many times. V usage is TRBV3-1 and J usage is TRBJ2-7; no clear D gene. The CDR3 consists of 12 residues. Germline V gene lookup returns CDR1 LGHDT and CDR2 YNNKEL (reference sequence). Deletions cut 0 bases from V and 6 bases from J, with 6 bases between. The CDR3, as DNA: TGTGCCAGCAGCCAAGATAGAATCGAGCAGTACTTC. This translates into CASSQDRIEQYF.

This clonotype occurred many times. The V call is TRBV11-2, the J call TRBJ2-7; weak D call: TRBD2 (6 bases). This CDR3 is built from 17 residues. Germline V gene data show CDR1 as SGHAT and CDR2 as FQNNGV. V was cut by 5 bases and J by 0 bases, with 20 bases left in between. The CDR3 protein is CASSGLASGRSSYEQYF. CDR3 bases: TGTGCCAGCAGCGGTCTCGCCAGCGGGCGGAGCTCCTACGAGCAGTACTTC.

V is TRBV2 and J is TRBJ2-1, with D unresolved. The CDR3 has 16 amino acids. The V end lost 0 bases, the J end lost 7 bases, and 16 bases lay between the germline ends. The germline gives CDR1 SNHLY, CDR2 FYNNEI. The CDR3 sequence is CASSEALNGFWNEQFF. The CDR3 DNA reads as TGTGCCAGCAGTGAAGCGCTAAATGGGTTTTGGAATGAGCAGTTCTTC.

This clonotype has at least ten counts. The chain links TRBV5-1 to TRBJ2-7, with TRBD1 matching over 11 bases. CDR1 SGHRS and CDR2 YFSETQ come from the germline V gene. The CDR3 has 15 amino acids. J lost 5 bases, V lost 5 bases, and 9 bases had no gene match. CDR3 in amino acids: CASRLADRGQDEQYF. CDR3 in DNA: TGCGCCAGCAGACTGGCGGACAGGGGGCAGGACGAGCAGTACTTC.

This clonotype was seen a single time. A much larger clonotype is one base distant, so this may be a read error. This rearrangement joins TRBV10-3 to TRBJ2-1; no clear D. The germline V gene encodes CDR1 ENHRY and CDR2 SYGVKD. Trimming cost V 6 bases and J 10 bases, with 13 bases left between them. This CDR3 contains 12 residues. CDR3 nucleotide sequence: TGTGCCATCAGCCCTAATACCTACGAGCAGTTCTTC. Protein sequence: CAISPNTYEQFF.

Many counts were recorded for this clonotype. This rearrangement joins TRBV7-3 to TRBJ2-5; no reliable D call. Germline loops: CDR1 SGHTA, CDR2 FQGTGA. CDR3 length: 13 amino acids. Trimming left V 1 base short and J 4 bases short, with 7 bases between. CDR3 nucleotides: TGTGCCAGCAGCTTAAGGGTTGGAGAGACCCAGTACTTC. Translated: CASSLRVGETQYF.

In its sample, this clonotype was seen many times. The CDR3 DNA reads TGTGCCTGGAGGCTAGCGGGAGGTCTGCAAGAGACCCAGTACTTC. The encoded protein is CAWRLAGGLQETQYF. The chain recombines TRBV30 with TRBJ2-5, with 11 bases that match TRBD2. V was clipped by 3 bases and J by 2 bases; unmatched bases: 5. The CDR3 covers 15 residues. From germline, CDR1 is GTSNPN and CDR2 SVGIG (reference sequence). The full variable domain, with the rest looked up from reference TRBV30 and TRBJ2-5, is SQTIHQWPATLVQPVGSPLSLECTVEGTSNPNLYWYRQAAGRGLQLLFYSVGIGQISSEVPQNLSASRPQDRQFILSSKKLLLSDSGFYLCAWRLAGGLQETQYFGPGTRLLVL.

As to this clonotype: At one boundary the junction diverges from the germline segment, which might be a read error. Here the CDR3 DNA reads TGCGCCAGCAGCAGGACTAGCGGGAGGGCCGGGGAGCGGTACTTC. Its translation: CASSRTSGRAGERYF. V is TRBV5-1 and J is TRBJ2-7; TRBD2 agrees at 15 bases. CDR3 size: 15 residues. Per the germline V gene, CDR1 is SGHRS and CDR2 is YFSETQ.

The chain carries TRBV3-1 and TRBJ2-7, with TRBD1 matching 10 bases. Germline V gene data show CDR1 as LGHDT and CDR2 as YNNKEL (reference sequence). V gave up 1 base and J gave up 5 bases; unmatched junction bases: 2. The CDR3 has 14 residues. This CDR3 reads CASSQGGTGDEQYF. Written as DNA, the CDR3 is TGTGCCAGCAGCCAAGGGGGGACAGGGGACGAGCAGTACTTC.

Comment on this clonotype: Possible read error: a much larger clone is one base away. The V and J genes are TRBV14 and TRBJ1-1; 7 bases match TRBD1. V lost 4 bases, J lost 4 bases, and 3 bases stayed unmatched. Germline V gives CDR1 SGHDN, CDR2 FVKESK. The CDR3 has 13 amino acids. The CDR3 region is CASSLDRVTEAFF. The DNA for the CDR3 is TGTGCCAGCAGCCTCGACAGGGTCACTGAAGCTTTCTTT.

The sample holds many counts of this clonotype. The rearrangement joins TRBV28 to TRBJ2-7; D unclear. V shed 6 bases and J shed 2 bases, with 11 bases lying between them. Germline loops: CDR1 MDHEN, CDR2 SYDVKM. This CDR3 is 13 amino acids long. CDR3 residues: CASSMQPTYEQYF. The CDR3 nucleotides are TGTGCCAGCAGCATGCAGCCAACCTACGAGCAGTACTTC.

This clonotype was counted only a few times. The chain combines TRBV29-1 with TRBJ2-5, with D tentatively TRBD1 (5 bases). The CDR3 is 14 amino acids. The germline V gene has CDR1 SQVTM and CDR2 ANQGSEA. V was clipped by 3 bases and J by 5 bases, with 16 bases between them. CDR3 nucleotide sequence: TGCAGCGTTGATAAAGGACACGTCGGGGAGACCCAGTACTTC. Amino acids: CSVDKGHVGETQYF. Full variable domain (remainder filled in from reference TRBV29-1 and TRBJ2-5): SAVISQKPSRDICQRGTSLTIQCQVDSQVTMMFWYRQQPGQSLTLIATANQGSEATYESGFVIDKFPISRPNLTFSTLTVSNMSPEDSSIYLCSVDKGHVGETQYFGPGTRLLVL.

This clonotype was counted only a few times. The chain is built from TRBV10-2 and TRBJ2-3; 7 nucleotides align to TRBD1. V shed 4 bases and J 3 bases; nucleotides not matched to a gene: 13. Germline loops: CDR1 WSHSY, CDR2 SAAADI. The CDR3 runs to 17 residues. The CDR3 region is CASSGSSRAGGTDTQYF. Written as DNA, the CDR3 is TGCGCCAGCAGTGGTTCGTCCCGAGCAGGGGGAACAGATACGCAGTATTTT.

This clonotype was observed at least ten times. The chain carries TRBV28 and TRBJ2-7; 9 bases are shared with TRBD2. The V gene end was trimmed by 5 bases and the J gene end by 4 bases; junction bases not matched to a gene: 9. The germline CDR1 and CDR2 sequences are MDHEN and SYDVKM. CDR3 length: 15 residues. The CDR3 protein is CASSPLQAGGYEQYF. In DNA, the CDR3 is TGTGCCAGCAGTCCTCTACAAGCGGGAGGTTACGAGCAGTACTTC.

This clonotype was recorded many times. The rearrangement uses TRBV7-8 and TRBJ1-2; weak D call: TRBD1 (5 bases). CDR3 length equals 14 residues. V dropped 1 base and J dropped 3 bases, with 9 bases sitting between them. Germline CDR1 SGHVS, CDR2 FQNEAQ. The CDR3 loop is CASSLGGGDYGYTF. In DNA form, the CDR3 reads TGTGCCAGCAGCTTAGGGGGGGGAGACTATGGCTACACCTTC.

This clonotype was counted between two and nine times. V is TRBV13 and J is TRBJ2-3, with 10 positions matching TRBD2. Per germline, CDR1 PRHDT and CDR2 FYEKMQ (reference sequence). This CDR3 is built from 15 residues. The ends lost 4 bases at V and 8 bases at J; junction bases unmatched: 9. The chain's CDR3 is CASSSEQAGGPTQYF. The CDR3 DNA reads TGTGCCAGCAGCTCTGAGCAAGCGGGAGGGCCTACGCAGTATTTT. Full variable domain (missing parts from reference TRBV13 and TRBJ2-3): AAGVIQSPRHLIKEKRETATLKCYPIPRHDTVYWYQQGPGQDPQFLISFYEKMQSDKGSIPDRFSAQQFSDYHSELNMSSLELGDSALYFCASSSEQAGGPTQYFGPGTRLTVL.

Ten or more counts support this clonotype. One junction end does not reproduce the germline sequence, and a read error may be involved. This chain links TRBV12-3 or TRBV12-4 with TRBJ2-5, with 10 bases lining up with TRBD2. CDR3 size: 15 residues. CDR3 coding DNA: TGTGCCAGCAGTGTAGCGGGAGGTGGGGGGCGAACCCAGTACTTC. Amino acid sequence: CASSVAGGGGRTQYF.

This clonotype was recorded many times. The J gene is TRBJ2-7, the V gene TRBV7-2, with 10 positions matching TRBD1. Germline V gene sequence: CDR1 SGHTA, CDR2 FQGNSA. The CDR3 has 21 amino acids. The junction had 23 bases not matched to a gene; V was cut back by 3 bases and J by 3 bases. CDR3 sequence: CASSLWYGTGAFNTGVYEQYF. The CDR3, as DNA: TGTGCCAGCAGCTTGTGGTATGGGACAGGGGCATTCAACACCGGGGTCTACGAGCAGTACTTC.

J is TRBJ2-1 and V is TRBV11-2; the D call may be TRBD1 or TRBD2 (5 bases each). Germline CDR1 SGHAT, CDR2 FQNNGV. Deletions cut 4 bases from V and 4 bases from J, with 11 bases between. This CDR3 spans 14 amino acids. DNA for the CDR3: TGTGCCAGCAGCTCCGGGACGGAGTACAATGAGCAGTTCTTC. Amino acid sequence: CASSSGTEYNEQFF.

In its sample, this clonotype was seen once. V and J are TRBV3-1 and TRBJ2-1; 13 bases fit TRBD2. Germline values: CDR1 LGHDT, CDR2 YNNKEL (reference sequence). The CDR3 length is 19 residues. Trimming cost V 0 bases and J 4 bases; bases outside gene matches: 9. The CDR3 DNA reads as TGTGCCAGCAGCCAAGAAGATTTTGGACTAGCGGGGGTTTACAATGAGCAGTTCTTC. It translates to CASSQEDFGLAGVYNEQFF.

This chain uses TRBV10-3 with TRBJ2-2, with 12 bases that match TRBD1. V shed 5 bases and J 6 bases; nucleotides not matched to a gene: 4. CDR1 and CDR2 (germline): ENHRY, SYGVKD. This CDR3 comprises 15 residues. The CDR3 DNA reads as TGTGCCATCAGTTCGGGACAGGGGGCCTCCGGGGAGCTGTTTTTT. This translates into CAISSGQGASGELFF.

This clonotype was recorded once. A read error may account for a junction end that differs from germline. The J gene is TRBJ2-5, the V gene TRBV5-1, with D possibly TRBD2 on 6 matching bases. Germline CDR1 SGHRS, CDR2 YFSETQ. The CDR3 sequence is 15 residues long. As DNA, the CDR3 is TGTGCCAGCAGCCAAGAACGGGGGTGGGGAGAGACCCAGTACTTC. Its protein product is CASSQERGWGETQYF.

The V call is TRBV30, the J call TRBJ2-3; TRBD2 matches 9 bases. The junction had 9 bases not matched to a gene; V was cut back by 4 bases and J by 4 bases. The CDR3 has 15 residues. Germline-derived CDR1 and CDR2 are GTSNPN and SVGIG (reference sequence). The CDR3 region is CAWIRGSGSADTQYF. DNA for the CDR3: TGTGCCTGGATTCGGGGTAGCGGGAGCGCAGATACGCAGTATTTT.

This rearrangement joins TRBV5-1 to TRBJ2-1, with TRBD2 matching 11 bases. The ends lost 5 bases at V and 6 bases at J; junction bases unmatched: 7. CDR1 is SGHRS, CDR2 YFSETQ, per germline. The CDR3 loop spans 15 amino acids. The CDR3 sequence is CASRILAGGPNEQFF. CDR3 nucleotide sequence: TGCGCCAGCAGAATCCTAGCGGGAGGTCCCAATGAGCAGTTCTTC.

This clonotype was counted ten times or more. The chain links TRBV12-3 or TRBV12-4 to TRBJ2-7; TRBD1 aligns across 9 bases. The CDR3 has 15 amino acids. Germline trimming cut 5 bases from V and 5 bases from J; bases unmatched to any gene: 10. CDR3 sequence reads: CASSPNRGRPHEQYF. The DNA of the CDR3 is TGTGCCAGCAGTCCCAACAGGGGGCGCCCCCACGAGCAGTACTTC.

The chain links TRBV7-2 to TRBJ1-1, with D hard to call. Trimming removed 1 base from V and 5 bases from J, with 11 bases in between. Germline-derived CDR1 and CDR2 are SGHTA and FQGNSA. The CDR3 spans 14 residues. The CDR3 loop reads CASSLVRLGTEAFF. The CDR3 region has the DNA TGTGCCAGCAGCTTAGTGAGGCTGGGGACTGAAGCTTTCTTT.

This clonotype showed up many times. V gene TRBV4-3 combines with J gene TRBJ2-7, with a possible D match to TRBD1 (5 bases). The ends were cut back, 0 bases at V and 3 bases at J, with 6 bases in the middle. CDR1 and CDR2 from the germline V gene are LGHNA and YSLEER. The CDR3 is 13 residues long. CDR3 nucleotide sequence: TGCGCCAGCAGCCAAGATAGGGGCTACGAGCAGTACTTC. It codes for CASSQDRGYEQYF.

There are many counts of this clonotype. The chain carries TRBV28 and TRBJ1-2; no firm D call. Trimming shortened V by 9 bases and J by 0 bases, and 11 bases separated the two germline ends. Germline values: CDR1 MDHEN, CDR2 SYDVKM. This CDR3 contains 13 residues. CDR3 in DNA: TGTGCCAGTCGCAGCGGGGCTAACTATGGCTACACCTTC. This gives the protein CASRSGANYGYTF.

This clonotype appeared a few times. The chain uses TRBV29-1 and TRBJ2-7, with TRBD2 as a possible D gene (6 bases). Germline values: CDR1 SQVTM, CDR2 ANQGSEA. The V and J ends lost 3 bases and 3 bases respectively, with 21 bases between them. The CDR3 has 16 amino acids. The CDR3 region is CSVDPGVAPLLYEQYF. The CDR3 region has the DNA TGCAGCGTTGATCCGGGGGTGGCCCCCCTCCTCTACGAGCAGTACTTC.

This clonotype was recorded many times. V usage is TRBV11-2 and J usage is TRBJ2-1; 12 bases line up with TRBD2. This CDR3 spans 15 amino acids. CDR1 SGHAT and CDR2 FQNNGV come from the germline V gene. The junction had 4 bases not matched to a gene; V was cut back by 4 bases and J by 6 bases. In DNA form, the CDR3 reads TGTGCCAGCAGCTCCGGGACTAGCGGGTTCAATGAGCAGTTCTTC. It translates to CASSSGTSGFNEQFF. The entire variable domain, with the rest obtained from reference TRBV11-2 and TRBJ2-1, is as follows: EAGVAQSPRYKIIEKRQSVAFWCNPISGHATLYWYQQILGQGPKLLIQFQNNGVVDDSQLPKDRFSAERLKGVDSTLKIQPAKLEDSAVYLCASSSGTSGFNEQFFGPGTRLTVL.